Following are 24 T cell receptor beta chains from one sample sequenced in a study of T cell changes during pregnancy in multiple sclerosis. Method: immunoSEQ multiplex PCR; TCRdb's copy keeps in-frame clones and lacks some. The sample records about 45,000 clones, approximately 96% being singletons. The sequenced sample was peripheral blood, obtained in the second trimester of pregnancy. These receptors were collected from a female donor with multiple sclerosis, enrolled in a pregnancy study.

The CDR3 sequence: CASSFSDSQETQYF. DNA for the CDR3: TGTGCCAGCAGCTTCTCCGACAGTCAAGAGACCCAGTACTTC. The J gene is TRBJ2-5, the V gene TRBV7-9, with D possibly TRBD1 on 5 matching bases. CDR3 length equals 14 residues. V was pared by 3 bases and J by 2 bases, with 10 bases between. Germline CDR1 reads SEHNR; CDR2 reads FQNEAQ (reference sequence).

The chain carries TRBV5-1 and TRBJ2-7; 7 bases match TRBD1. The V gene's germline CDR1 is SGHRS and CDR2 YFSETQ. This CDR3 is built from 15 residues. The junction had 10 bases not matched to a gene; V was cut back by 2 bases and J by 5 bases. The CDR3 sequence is CASSFPGRQGDEQYF. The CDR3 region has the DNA TGCGCCAGCAGCTTCCCGGGGCGACAGGGCGACGAGCAGTACTTC.

CDR3 sequence reads: CASSLAAGTGGNTIYF. CDR3 coding DNA: TGCGCCAGCAGCTTGGCCGCAGGGACAGGGGGAAACACCATATATTTT. This chain joins TRBV5-1 and TRBJ1-3; 9 bases agree with TRBD1. Germline V gives CDR1 SGHRS, CDR2 YFSETQ. This CDR3 is 16 amino acids long. Germline trimming cut 0 bases from V and 4 bases from J; bases unmatched to any gene: 5.

For the CDR3, the DNA is TGTGCCTCAAGGCGGGGGGGCCTGAATGAGCAGTTCTTC. Translating it yields CASRRGGLNEQFF. This chain uses TRBV15 with TRBJ2-1, with 9 bases identical to TRBD2. The junction had 9 bases not matched to a gene; V was cut back by 11 bases and J by 7 bases. The CDR3 consists of 13 residues. Germline loops: CDR1 LNHNV, CDR2 YYDKDF (reference sequence). Filled out from reference TRBV15 and TRBJ2-1, the complete variable domain reads DAMVIQNPRYQVTQFGKPVTLSCSQTLNHNVMYWYQQKSSQAPKLLFHYYDKDFNNEADTPDNFQSRRPNTSFCFLDIRSPGLGDTAMYLCASRRGGLNEQFFGPGTRLTVL.

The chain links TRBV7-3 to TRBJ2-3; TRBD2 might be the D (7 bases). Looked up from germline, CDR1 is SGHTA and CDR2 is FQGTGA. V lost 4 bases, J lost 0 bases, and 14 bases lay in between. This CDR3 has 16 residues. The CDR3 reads CASSSLGGASTDTQYF. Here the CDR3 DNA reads TGTGCCAGCAGCTCCCTGGGGGGGGCTAGCACAGATACGCAGTATTTT.

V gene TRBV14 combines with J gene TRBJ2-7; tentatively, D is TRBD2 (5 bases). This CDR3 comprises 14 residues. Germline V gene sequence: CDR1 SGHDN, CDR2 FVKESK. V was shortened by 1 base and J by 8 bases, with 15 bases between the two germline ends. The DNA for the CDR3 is TGTGCCAGCAGCCAAGCAGGAGCGGTCTTCAAGCAGTACTTC. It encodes CASSQAGAVFKQYF.

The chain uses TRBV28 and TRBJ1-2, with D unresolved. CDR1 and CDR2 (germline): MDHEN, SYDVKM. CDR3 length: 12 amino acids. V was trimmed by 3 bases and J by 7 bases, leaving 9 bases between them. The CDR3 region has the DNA TGTGCCAGCAGTTTGATGACTAGTGGCTACACCTTC. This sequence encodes CASSLMTSGYTF.

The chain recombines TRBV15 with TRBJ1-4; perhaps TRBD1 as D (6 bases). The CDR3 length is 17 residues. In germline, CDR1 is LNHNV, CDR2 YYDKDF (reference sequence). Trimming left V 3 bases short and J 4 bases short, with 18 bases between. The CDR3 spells CATSSVFGGGGNEKLFF. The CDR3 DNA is TGTGCCACCAGCAGTGTGTTTGGGGGCGGCGGTAATGAAAAACTGTTTTTT.

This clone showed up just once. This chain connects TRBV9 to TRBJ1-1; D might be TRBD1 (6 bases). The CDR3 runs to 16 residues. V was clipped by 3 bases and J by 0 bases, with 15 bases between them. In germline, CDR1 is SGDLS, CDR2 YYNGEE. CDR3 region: CASSANRDTLNTEAFF. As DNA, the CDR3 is TGTGCCAGCAGCGCCAACCGGGACACCCTGAACACTGAAGCTTTCTTT.

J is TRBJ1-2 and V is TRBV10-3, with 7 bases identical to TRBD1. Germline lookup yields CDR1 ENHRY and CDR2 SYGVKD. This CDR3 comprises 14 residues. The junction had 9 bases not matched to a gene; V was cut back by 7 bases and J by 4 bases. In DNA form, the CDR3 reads TGTGCCATCACCCCGACAGGGTTTAGCTATGGCTACACCTTC. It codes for CAITPTGFSYGYTF.

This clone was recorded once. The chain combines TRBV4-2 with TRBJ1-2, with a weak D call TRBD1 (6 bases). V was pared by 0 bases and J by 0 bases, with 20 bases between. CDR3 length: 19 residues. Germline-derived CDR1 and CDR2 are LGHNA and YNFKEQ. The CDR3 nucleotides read TGTGCCAGCAGCCAAGAGGGGAGGGGCAGGGGCTTAGCTAACTATGGCTACACCTTC. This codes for CASSQEGRGRGLANYGYTF.

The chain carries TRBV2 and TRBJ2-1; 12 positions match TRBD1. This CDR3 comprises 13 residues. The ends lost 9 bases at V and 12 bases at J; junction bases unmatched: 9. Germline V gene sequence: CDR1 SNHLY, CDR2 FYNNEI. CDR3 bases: TGTGCCAGGACCGGGACAGGGGGCCCTGGGCAGTTCTTC. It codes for CARTGTGGPGQFF.

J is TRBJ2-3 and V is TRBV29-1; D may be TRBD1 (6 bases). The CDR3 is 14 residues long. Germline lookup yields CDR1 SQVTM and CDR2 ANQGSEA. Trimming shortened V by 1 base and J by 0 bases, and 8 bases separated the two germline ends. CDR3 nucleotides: TGCAGCGTTGAAGCACAGGGAAGCACAGATACGCAGTATTTT. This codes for CSVEAQGSTDTQYF.

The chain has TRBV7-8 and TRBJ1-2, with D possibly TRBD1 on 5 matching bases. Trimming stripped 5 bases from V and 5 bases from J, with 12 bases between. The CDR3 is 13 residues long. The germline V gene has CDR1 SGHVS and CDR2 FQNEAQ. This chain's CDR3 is CASSASTVYGYTF. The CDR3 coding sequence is TGTGCCAGCAGCGCCTCGACAGTTTATGGCTACACCTTC.

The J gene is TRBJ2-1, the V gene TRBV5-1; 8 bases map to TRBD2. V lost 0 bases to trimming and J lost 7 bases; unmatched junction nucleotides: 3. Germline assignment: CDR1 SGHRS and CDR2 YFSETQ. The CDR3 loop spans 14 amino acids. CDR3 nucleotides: TGCGCCAGCAGCTTGGTCGGGGGGGCGAATGAGCAGTTCTTC. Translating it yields CASSLVGGANEQFF. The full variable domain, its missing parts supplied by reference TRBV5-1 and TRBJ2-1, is KAGVTQTPRYLIKTRGQQVTLSCSPISGHRSVSWYQQTPGQGLQFLFEYFSETQRNKGNFPGRFSGRQFSNSRSEMNVSTLELGDSALYLCASSLVGGANEQFFGPGTRLTVL.

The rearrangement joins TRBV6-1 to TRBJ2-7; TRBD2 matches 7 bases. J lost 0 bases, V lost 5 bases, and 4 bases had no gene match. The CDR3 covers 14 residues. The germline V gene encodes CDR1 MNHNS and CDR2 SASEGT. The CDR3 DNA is TGTGCCAGCAGTCTTTGGGACTACTCCTACGAGCAGTACTTC. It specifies CASSLWDYSYEQYF.

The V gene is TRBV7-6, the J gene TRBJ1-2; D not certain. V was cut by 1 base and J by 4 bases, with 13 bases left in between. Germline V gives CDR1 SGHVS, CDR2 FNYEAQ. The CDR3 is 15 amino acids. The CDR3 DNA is TGTGCCAGCAGCTTAGATGCGGGATCGGGCTATGGCTACACCTTC. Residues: CASSLDAGSGYGYTF.

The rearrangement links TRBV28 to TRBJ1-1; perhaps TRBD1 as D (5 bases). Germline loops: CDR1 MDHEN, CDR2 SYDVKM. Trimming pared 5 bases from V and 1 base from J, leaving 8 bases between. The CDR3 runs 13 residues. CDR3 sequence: CASSITGNTEAFF. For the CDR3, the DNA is TGTGCCAGCAGTATAACAGGGAACACTGAAGCTTTCTTT.

The CDR3 protein is CSVELTPTGTRYEQYF. The CDR3 region has the DNA TGCAGCGTTGAACTCACCCCTACCGGGACACGGTACGAGCAGTACTTC. The V call is TRBV29-1, the J call TRBJ2-7, with D tentatively TRBD1 (6 bases). CDR1 is SQVTM, CDR2 ANQGSEA, per germline. The CDR3 runs 16 residues. Trimming shortened V by 2 bases and J by 4 bases, and 21 bases separated the two germline ends.

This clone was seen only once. CDR3 sequence (DNA): TGTGCCAGCAGCTTCCAGGGGTATGGCTACACCTTC. Residues: CASSFQGYGYTF. The chain has TRBV11-3 and TRBJ1-2; TRBD1 might be the D (6 bases). V lost 3 bases, J lost 5 bases, and 7 bases lay in between. Per the germline V gene, CDR1 is SGHNT and CDR2 is YENEEA. This CDR3 contains 12 residues.

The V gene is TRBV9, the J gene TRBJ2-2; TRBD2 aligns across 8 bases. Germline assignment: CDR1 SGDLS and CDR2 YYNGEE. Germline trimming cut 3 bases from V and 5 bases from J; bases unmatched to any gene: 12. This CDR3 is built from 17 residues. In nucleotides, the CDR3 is TGTGCCAGCAGCGCAAAACGAGGGACGGGGGGGACCGGGGAGCTGTTTTTT. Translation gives CASSAKRGTGGTGELFF.

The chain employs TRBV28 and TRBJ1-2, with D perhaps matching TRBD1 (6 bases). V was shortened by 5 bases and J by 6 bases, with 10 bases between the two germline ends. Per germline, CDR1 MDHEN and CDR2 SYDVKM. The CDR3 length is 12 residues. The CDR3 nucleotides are TGTGCCAGCAGTATTTACAGGGATGGCTACACCTTC. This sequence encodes CASSIYRDGYTF.

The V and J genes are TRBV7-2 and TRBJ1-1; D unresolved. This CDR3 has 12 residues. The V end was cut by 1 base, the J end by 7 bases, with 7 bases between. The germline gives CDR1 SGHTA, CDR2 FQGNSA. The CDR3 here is CASSLDTIEAFF. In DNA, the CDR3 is TGTGCCAGCAGCTTAGACACCATTGAAGCTTTCTTT.

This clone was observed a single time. CDR3 sequence: CASSLNGQGYEQYF. The CDR3 DNA is TGTGCCAGCAGTTTAAACGGGCAGGGTTACGAGCAGTACTTC. The genes are TRBV27 and TRBJ2-7; TRBD1 might be the D (5 bases). Germline-derived CDR1 and CDR2 are MNHEY and SMNVEV (reference sequence). The CDR3 has 14 amino acids. Trimming shortened V by 2 bases and J by 4 bases, and 12 bases separated the two germline ends.